The clone carrying this TCR beta chain is categorized as medium-sized. Followed over time, Seattle patients had been enrolled while infection was active. The data stem from a study of blood T cell repertoires in COVID-19. Background on the study: Samples came from the United States, Italy and Spain, spanning acute and convalescent COVID-19. T cells, B-cell-depleted T cells, or PBMCs provided the cDNA or gDNA that served as material.

In the original workflow: From reference gene primer amplification, estimates of nucleated cell counts were derived. Repertoires were generated with immunoSEQ multiplex PCR, while TCRdb's copy carries only in-frame clones and drops some. V, J and clone size were drawn from that table, and D and trimming were deduced from the DNA. The table has roughly 70,000 clones, 80% to 95% seen once; the top ten hold 2.5% to 3%. V shed 6 bases, J shed 4 bases, and the junction held 20 bases outside the gene matches. Germline V lookup: CDR1 MNHEY, CDR2 SMNVEV (reference sequence). The CDR3 runs to 19 residues. The V and J genes are TRBV27 and TRBJ2-3, with TRBD2 identical over 9 bases. This receptor was identified in a man in his forties or fifties with COVID-19, enrolled during active disease. Sequencing input: peripheral blood. The CDR3, as DNA: TGTGCCAGCAGCCACGGGGTGCGGGAGGGTGGAGACCGCCCAGATACGCAGTATTTT. Translating gives CASSHGVREGGDRPDTQYF.